This T cell receptor beta chain was documented in a study of T-cell reconstitution after alpha-beta-depleted transplantation in children (dated by TCRdb to about 2016). Turning to the overall study: Using TCR repertoire profiling, the study quantitatively followed how T-cell immune reconstitution unfolded in children after TCRalphabeta/CD19-depleted allogeneic hematopoietic cell transplantation.

In the paper's terms, the treatment or condition label means: allogeneic hematopoietic cell transplantation with graft depleted of TCRalphabeta T cells and CD19 B cells. The children who served as transplant recipients had been given grafts of TCRalphabeta/CD19-depleted allogeneic hematopoietic cells. Libraries were constructed by PCR. The listed sequencing device is Illumina HiSeq 2500. To normalize quantification of the TCRbeta repertoire, the TCR libraries were built with molecular barcoding that relied on unique molecular identifiers. TCRdb cleaned the public reads at Q25 with fastp, built clones with MiXCR and kept in-frame beta chains. A single entry per CDR3 protein holds the most common genes and DNA from its merged rows. This sample is represented by 200,000 to 250,000 distinct CDR3 sequences; 20% to 30% of them were singletons. 2.6% of the sample is held by the ten biggest clonotypes. V lost 0 bases and J lost 5 bases; the stretch between them is 10 bases long. The CDR3 measures 13 amino acids from cysteine to phenylalanine. Just CDR3 DNA is preserved here, 39 bases in frame from base 1. CDR1 and CDR2 are read off the germline V gene (reference sequence) as DFQATT and SNEGSKA.

General findings and caveats noted by the study authors: About two months after transplant, the apparently early recovery of alphabetaT-cell counts reportedly depended on just several hundred clones that had expanded rapidly and came from non-depleted graft cells. In some patients, the high TCRbeta diversity seen at day 60 was put down to recipient T cells and intrathymic progenitors that had survived conditioning. Over subsequent months, a decline in hyperexpanded clone frequencies was noted, and after one year, T-cell counts and TCRbeta diversity were mostly ascribed to newly produced T cells.

Details on this clonotype: Its antigen is still unknown. Base qualities are not recorded, but no much larger clone differs from it by a single base.

The clonotype was recovered from a girl aged 2-10 years with Fanconi anemia, due to receive a stem cell transplant. The sequencing used PBMCs, collected before TCRalphabeta/CD19-depleted stem cell transplant. Rearrangement joined TRBV20-1 to TRBJ2-5, with TRBD1 as a weak D call on 5 bases. In nucleotide form, the sequence is TGCAGTGCTAGAGATGGGGCCAGGGAGACCCAGTACTTC. Translation gives CSARDGARETQYF.